Below are 14 T cell receptor beta chains sequenced from a single sample in a study of blood T cell repertoires in COVID-19. Data came from immunoSEQ multiplex PCR; TCRdb stores just in-frame clones and leaves some out. The sample carries 150,000 to 200,000 clones, 90% recorded once. Sequenced: peripheral blood. The receptors were sampled from a man in his fifties or sixties with acute or convalescent COVID-19.

V usage is TRBV19 and J usage is TRBJ2-5, with 7 bases matching TRBD1. The V segment lost 7 bases and the J segment 4 bases; nucleotides outside the gene matches: 15. Germline values: CDR1 LNHDA, CDR2 SQIVND (reference sequence). The CDR3 runs to 16 residues. In DNA, the CDR3 is TGTGCCAGTACTCACGGTAGACAGGGAGCCTTAGAGACCCAGTACTTC. Translation: CASTHGRQGALETQYF. The complete variable domain, with remaining parts taken from reference TRBV19 and TRBJ2-5, reads DGGITQSPKYLFRKEGQNVTLSCEQNLNHDAMYWYRQDPGQGLRLIYYSQIVNDFQKGDIAEGYSVSREKKESFPLTVTSAQKNPTAFYLCASTHGRQGALETQYFGPGTRLLVL.

The genes are TRBV29-1 and TRBJ2-5; 9 nucleotides match TRBD2. The CDR3 consists of 14 residues. Germline CDR1 is SQVTM and CDR2 is ANQGSEA. With V trimmed by 4 bases and J by 4 bases, 7 bases remained unmatched. The CDR3 is CSVALAGLAETQYF. The DNA for the CDR3 is TGCAGCGTTGCTCTAGCGGGACTCGCAGAGACCCAGTACTTC.

The chain combines TRBV2 with TRBJ1-5, with a weak D call TRBD1 (6 bases). CDR3 size: 16 residues. The V end was cut by 3 bases, the J end by 0 bases, with 12 bases between. Germline CDR1 and CDR2: SNHLY and FYNNEI. The CDR3 DNA follows: TGTGCCAGCAGTGACGGGACAACTATTAGCAATCAGCCCCAGCATTTT. Its translation: CASSDGTTISNQPQHF.

This clone was seen more than once but under ten times. This chain uses TRBV5-1 with TRBJ1-4; D is possibly TRBD1 (5 bases). The CDR3 spans 15 residues. Per germline, CDR1 SGHRS and CDR2 YFSETQ. V lost 4 bases and J lost 3, with 13 bases in between. CDR3 bases: TGCGCCAGCAGCCCTCAGGGTGGGTCTAATGAAAAACTGTTTTTT. Amino acids: CASSPQGGSNEKLFF.

The genes are TRBV28 and TRBJ2-3; D possibly corresponds to TRBD2 (6 bases). This CDR3 spans 13 amino acids. Germline-derived CDR1 and CDR2 are MDHEN and SYDVKM. Trimming took off 8 bases at V and 0 bases at J, with 9 bases between the two ends. In nucleotides, the CDR3 is TGTGCCAGCCGGGACTTGAGCACAGATACGCAGTATTTT. Translated: CASRDLSTDTQYF.

The chain joins TRBV4-1 to TRBJ2-3; 8 positions match TRBD1. V lost 1 base and J lost 4; bases outside the gene matches: 7. This CDR3 comprises 16 residues. CDR1 and CDR2 from the germline V gene are MGHRA and YSYEKL. The DNA of the CDR3 is TGCGCCAGCAGCCAAGTCGGACAGGGTTTCTCAGATACGCAGTATTTT. Encoded protein: CASSQVGQGFSDTQYF.

The V and J genes are TRBV2 and TRBJ2-2; TRBD1 matches 7 bases. Germline V gene sequence: CDR1 SNHLY, CDR2 FYNNEI. This CDR3 contains 15 residues. The ends lost 8 bases at V and 6 bases at J; junction bases unmatched: 12. As DNA, the CDR3 is TGTGCCAGCCGGGGTACAGGGGCCCGCGCCGGGGAGCTGTTTTTT. Translated, it gives CASRGTGARAGELFF.

The chain combines TRBV9 with TRBJ2-2, with D possibly matching TRBD1 (6 bases). Germline values: CDR1 SGDLS, CDR2 YYNGEE. This CDR3 is built from 17 residues. The ends were cut back, 0 bases at V and 2 bases at J, with 14 bases in the middle. The CDR3 here is CASSVAQDRTNTGELFF. The CDR3 DNA follows: TGTGCCAGCAGCGTAGCTCAGGACAGAACCAACACCGGGGAGCTGTTTTTT.

V usage is TRBV7-2 and J usage is TRBJ2-2; the D is unclear. The germline gives CDR1 SGHTA, CDR2 FQGNSA. CDR3 size: 16 residues. Trimming removed 5 bases at V and 0 bases at J, with 13 bases between. The CDR3 reads CASSPYGSANTGELFF. The CDR3 DNA reads TGTGCCAGCAGCCCCTATGGTTCCGCGAACACCGGGGAGCTGTTTTTT.

The V gene is TRBV20-1, the J gene TRBJ2-7; TRBD2 matches at 13 bases. From germline, CDR1 is DFQATT and CDR2 SNEGSKA (reference sequence). V shed 3 bases, J shed 4 bases, and the junction held 6 bases outside the gene matches. This CDR3 is built from 15 residues. CDR3 loop: CSASRTSGRRYEQYF. The DNA of the CDR3 is TGCAGTGCTAGTCGGACTAGCGGGAGAAGGTACGAGCAGTACTTC.

The chain has TRBV27 and TRBJ2-3, with D maybe TRBD1 (5 bases). This CDR3 is 14 amino acids long. The germline gives CDR1 MNHEY, CDR2 SMNVEV (reference sequence). V shed 5 bases and J shed 1 base, with 10 bases lying between them. CDR3 loop: CASSQVGGTDTQYF. CDR3 nucleotide sequence: TGTGCCAGCAGTCAGGTAGGGGGCACAGATACGCAGTATTTT.

The V call is TRBV2, the J call TRBJ2-1; perhaps TRBD2 as D (5 bases). CDR1 and CDR2 from the germline V gene are SNHLY and FYNNEI. The CDR3 extends over 14 amino acids. With 8 bases removed from V and 0 bases from J, the gap between germline ends came to 11 bases. CDR3 in amino acids: CASGSPYSYNEQFF. CDR3 sequence (DNA): TGTGCCAGCGGGAGCCCTTACTCCTACAATGAGCAGTTCTTC.

The V gene is TRBV6-4, the J gene TRBJ2-1; 9 bases align to TRBD2. The V and J ends lost 4 bases and 1 base, in that order; junction bases with no gene match: 2. The CDR3 has 15 residues. The germline V gene has CDR1 MRHNA and CDR2 SNTAGT. CDR3 in DNA: TGTGCCAGCAGTGGACTAGCGGCATCCTACAATGAGCAGTTCTTC. Its protein product is CASSGLAASYNEQFF.

In this sample, this clone turned up once. CDR3 amino acids: CASSQAGTGASPLHF. The CDR3 DNA reads TGTGCCAGCAGCCAGGCCGGGACAGGGGCTTCACCCCTCCACTTT. The chain employs TRBV3-1 (or the pseudogene TRBV3-2) and TRBJ1-6; TRBD1 aligns across 10 bases. V lost 3 bases and J lost 9; bases outside the gene matches: 5. The CDR3 is made up of 15 amino acids. Germline values: CDR1 LGHDT, CDR2 YNNKEL (reference sequence).